This TCR beta chain was identified in a study of T cell responses to AZD1222 COVID-19 vaccine. Study-level information: Some second doses came at about 4 weeks and others at about 12 weeks; these were pooled. Study-wide findings and caveats: At study baseline, merely over 5 AZD1222 recipients were seropositive. Donors in the cohort were predominantly white British and more often female, and clonal diversity was possibly underestimated. Sampling that yielded the repertoires occurred only after the peak T cell response.

As for this clone: What it binds is not known.

Germline V CDR1 and CDR2: SGHTA, FQGNSA. CDR3 length: 13 amino acids. V lost 3 bases to trimming and J lost 3 bases, with 6 bases between them. The data were produced by immunoSEQ multiplex PCR, yet TCRdb's version contains in-frame clones alone and is incomplete. The sample records around 84,000 clones, 88% being singletons. This receptor was identified in an adult in good health. The sequenced sample was peripheral blood, obtained on day 0 of AZD1222 vaccination. The chain uses TRBV7-2 and TRBJ1-3; no clear D gene. The CDR3 reads CASSFDLGNTIYF. The CDR3 DNA reads as TGTGCCAGCAGCTTTGACCTTGGAAACACCATATATTTT.